The 27 T cell receptor beta chains below were found in one sample sequenced in a study of blood T cells in healthy people across ages. The second PCR ran about 6 to 11 cycles with a sample-barcoded 5' primer and J-beta primers. TCRdb redid the calling of the 5' RACE reads with MiXCR, one entry per CDR3 protein. The top ten clones hold about 13% of a sample with 600,000 to 800,000 distinct CDR3 sequences, 45% to 60% of them seen once. The specimen was blood. The receptors stem from a woman aged 80 or older in good health.

This chain connects TRBV11-2 to TRBJ2-1, with D possibly matching TRBD2 (7 bases). The V end was cut by 3 bases, the J end by 7 bases, with 19 bases between. CDR1 is SGHAT and CDR2 is FQNNGV in the germline V gene. This CDR3 contains 16 residues. This chain's CDR3 is CASSFLFTGRENEQFF. The CDR3 nucleotides are TGTGCCAGCAGCTTCTTGTTTACAGGGAGGGAGAATGAGCAGTTCTTC.

CDR3 region: CASSPRGRITDTQYF. CDR3 DNA: TGTGCCAGCAGCCCCCGGGGACGGATCACAGATACGCAGTATTTT. This chain connects TRBV21-1 to TRBJ2-3; no DNA check was done on the table's D call, TRBD1. TRBV21-1 is given as a pseudogene. The CDR3 spans 15 residues.

This clonotype has a count of ten or more. The chain couples TRBV29-1 to TRBJ2-1; TRBD1 aligns across 7 bases. This CDR3 is built from 14 residues. Per germline, CDR1 SQVTM and CDR2 ANQGSEA. The V and J ends lost 6 bases and 0 bases, in that order; junction bases with no gene match: 5. In DNA, the CDR3 is TGCAGCGTGGGACAGTCGAGCTCCTACAATGAGCAGTTCTTC. Its translation is CSVGQSSSYNEQFF.

Of note for this clonotype: This may be a read error, as it is one base from a much larger clone. The chain uses TRBV10-1 and TRBJ2-3; tentatively, D is TRBD2 (6 bases). The germline gives CDR1 WNHNN, CDR2 SYGVQD (reference sequence). This CDR3 region has 12 residues. The CDR3 region is CTSSGFGRAVYF. CDR3 bases: TGCACCAGCAGTGGATTCGGGAGAGCAGTGTATTTT.

Worth noting for this clonotype: It may be a read error: a sequence one base away is much more abundant. The chain employs TRBV11-2 and TRBJ2-5; D call uncertain. In germline, CDR1 is SGHAT, CDR2 FQNNGV. The V end was cut by 3 bases, the J end by 11 bases, with 13 bases between. The CDR3 extends over 12 amino acids. This CDR3 is CASSFVYNEQYF. The CDR3 DNA follows: TGTGCCAGCAGCTTCGTATACAATGAGCAGTACTTC.

This clonotype appeared many times. V is TRBV30 and J is TRBJ2-7; D possibly corresponds to TRBD2 (6 bases). This CDR3 region has 14 residues. V was cut by 0 bases and J by 6 bases, with 15 bases left in between. CDR1 GTSNPN and CDR2 SVGIG come from the germline V gene (reference sequence). DNA of the CDR3: TGTGCCTGGAGTGTAGGCGGGACCTCCGCCGAGCAGTACTTC. This translates into CAWSVGGTSAEQYF.

The chain employs TRBV11-2 and TRBJ2-6; D may be TRBD2 (5 bases). Germline lookup yields CDR1 SGHAT and CDR2 FQNNGV. This CDR3 region has 17 residues. V lost 0 bases and J lost 1, with 10 bases in between. The CDR3: CASSLEDWGSGANVLTF. The CDR3 DNA follows: TGTGCCAGCAGCTTAGAGGACTGGGGTTCTGGGGCCAACGTCCTGACTTTC.

The rearrangement links TRBV2 to TRBJ1-6; the match to TRBD1 covers 9 bases. With 3 bases clipped from V and 7 bases from J, the junction kept 7 bases outside the gene matches. CDR3 length: 16 residues. CDR1 and CDR2 (germline): SNHLY, FYNNEI. Written as DNA, the CDR3 is TGTGCCAGCAGTGACCCACAGGGGGCTCTGAATTCACCCCTCCACTTT. Translating gives CASSDPQGALNSPLHF. The full variable domain, completed using reference TRBV2 and TRBJ1-6, is EPEVTQTPSHQVTQMGQEVILRCVPISNHLYFYWYRQILGQKVEFLVSFYNNEISEKSEIFDDQFSVERPDGSNFTLKIRSTKLEDSAMYFCASSDPQGALNSPLHFGNGTRLTVT.

V is TRBV6-2 or TRBV6-3 and J is TRBJ2-2; D possibly corresponds to TRBD2 (6 bases). The CDR3 runs 15 residues. V was cut by 5 bases and J by 4 bases, with 14 bases left in between. Germline CDR1 is MNHEY and CDR2 is SVGEGT. CDR3 amino acids: CASSLIYGSTGELFF. The CDR3 bases are TGTGCCAGCAGTCTGATTTACGGGAGCACCGGGGAGCTGTTTTTT.

Worth noting for this clonotype: A much larger clone differs from this one at a single base, so this may be a read error. J is TRBJ2-5 and V is TRBV12-3 or TRBV12-4, with 8 bases identical to TRBD1. The closer fit of TRBJ2-7 to the DNA end suggests the J call may be wrong. The CDR3 length is 16 residues. CDR3 sequence (DNA): TGTGCCAGCCAGCTTGAGGGGACAGGTTTCTCCTGCGAGCAGTACTTC. Translating gives CASQLEGTGFSCEQYF.

Details on this clonotype: The junction and the germline gene differ at one end; a read error may be behind it. The chain recombines TRBV25-1 with TRBJ1-5; D is ambiguous. There are 15 residues in the CDR3. Germline-derived CDR1 and CDR2 are MGHDK and SYGVNS. CDR3 nucleotide sequence: TGCGCCAGCAGTGATCCCCTGTGGGGCAATCAGCCCCAGCATTTT. This translates into CASSDPLWGNQPQHF.

The chain has TRBV7-8 and TRBJ2-4, with TRBD1 identical over 8 bases. The CDR3 runs to 14 residues. After removal of 5 bases from V and 6 bases from J, the junction contained 6 bases not matched to a gene. Germline V gene lookup returns CDR1 SGHVS and CDR2 FQNEAQ. The CDR3 sequence: CASSQDRAGNIQYF. CDR3 nucleotide sequence: TGTGCCAGCAGCCAGGACAGGGCGGGAAACATTCAGTACTTC. Together with reference TRBV7-8 and TRBJ2-4, the CDR3 gives the full variable domain: GAGVSQSPRYKVAKRGQDVALRCDPISGHVSLFWYQQALGQGPEFLTYFQNEAQLDKSGLPSDRFFAERPEGSVSTLKIQRTQQEDSAVYLCASSQDRAGNIQYFGAGTRLSVL.

The rearrangement joins TRBV3-1 to TRBJ2-2; perhaps TRBD1 as D (6 bases). Trimming took 8 bases from V and 4 from J, leaving 26 bases between them. The CDR3 covers 18 residues. The germline V gene has CDR1 LGHDT and CDR2 YNNKEL (reference sequence). CDR3 sequence: CASLGRFRDTWATGELFF. The CDR3 DNA follows: TGTGCCAGCCTCGGGCGGTTTCGGGACACCTGGGCCACCGGGGAGCTGTTTTTT. The full variable domain, completed using reference TRBV3-1 and TRBJ2-2, is DTAVSQTPKYLVTQMGNDKSIKCEQNLGHDTMYWYKQDSKKFLKIMFSYNNKELIINETVPNRFSPKSPDKAHLNLHINSLELGDSAVYFCASLGRFRDTWATGELFFGEGSRLTVL.

The chain links TRBV11-1 to TRBJ1-1, with a weak D call TRBD1 (5 bases). This CDR3 region has 14 residues. In germline, CDR1 is SGHAT, CDR2 FQDESV (reference sequence). Trimming cost V 5 bases and J 3 bases, with 13 bases left between them. CDR3 DNA sequence: TGTGCCAGCAGCCAAGATGGGGGATACACTGAAGCTTTCTTT. This encodes CASSQDGGYTEAFF. Complete variable domain (other parts from reference TRBV11-1 and TRBJ1-1): EAEVAQSPRYKITEKSQAVAFWCDPISGHATLYWYRQILGQGPELLVQFQDESVVDDSQLPKDRFSAERLKGVDSTLKIQPAELGDSAMYLCASSQDGGYTEAFFGQGTRLTVV.

The chain employs TRBV5-1 and TRBJ2-5; no clear D gene. The CDR3 runs to 13 residues. The germline V and J ends were trimmed by 4 bases and 3 bases, with 10 bases remaining between them. In germline, CDR1 is SGHRS, CDR2 YFSETQ. The CDR3, as DNA: TGCGCCAGCAGCACTACCGGAGAAGAGACCCAGTACTTC. It specifies CASSTTGEETQYF.

This clonotype was observed once. The chain employs TRBV7-2 and TRBJ2-7; 7 nucleotides align to TRBD1. The germline V gene has CDR1 SGHTA and CDR2 FQGNSA. The CDR3 length is 14 residues. V trimming: 3 bases; J trimming: 2 bases; junction bases outside the gene matches: 4. CDR3 sequence (DNA): TGTGCCAGCAGCTTTGCGACAGGGACCTACGAGCAGTACTTC. The encoded protein is CASSFATGTYEQYF.

This clonotype has only a few counts. This chain connects TRBV29-1 to TRBJ2-3, with 10 bases identical to TRBD1. The trim removed 8 bases at V and 8 bases at J, leaving 13 bases unmatched. CDR1 and CDR2 from the germline V gene are SQVTM and ANQGSEA. This CDR3 spans 14 amino acids. The DNA for the CDR3 is TGCAGCTTCGAGGCGGGACAGGGGATGAGTACGCAGTATTTT. As protein: CSFEAGQGMSTQYF.

The J gene is TRBJ2-2, the V gene TRBV7-3; possible D gene TRBD1, 5 bases. Germline V gives CDR1 SGHTA, CDR2 FQGTGA. This CDR3 spans 15 amino acids. V was shortened by 5 bases and J by 7 bases, with 17 bases between the two germline ends. The CDR3 reads CASSNTGPQGGELFF. In nucleotides, the CDR3 is TGTGCCAGCAGCAATACCGGCCCTCAGGGCGGGGAGCTGTTTTTT.

At least ten counts were recorded for this clonotype. The genes are TRBV7-9 and TRBJ2-3, with 10 bases identical to TRBD2. Germline V gene sequence: CDR1 SEHNR, CDR2 FQNEAQ (reference sequence). The CDR3 extends over 14 amino acids. V trimming: 7 bases; J trimming: 2 bases; junction bases outside the gene matches: 3. CDR3 DNA: TGTGCCAGCACACTAGCGGGGAACACAGATACGCAGTATTTT. Translating gives CASTLAGNTDTQYF.

V and J are TRBV12-3 or TRBV12-4 and TRBJ2-7; tentatively, D is TRBD1 or TRBD2 (5 bases each). The CDR3 consists of 15 residues. The germline V and J ends were trimmed by 2 bases and 3 bases, with 14 bases remaining between them. CDR3 region: CASSLRDRGGYEQYF. CDR3 nucleotide sequence: TGTGCCAGCAGTTTACGGGATCGGGGCGGCTACGAGCAGTACTTC.

The chain links TRBV2 to TRBJ2-5; unclear D gene. V dropped 7 bases and J dropped 0 bases, with 9 bases sitting between them. Germline V gene sequence: CDR1 SNHLY, CDR2 FYNNEI. The CDR3 is 13 amino acids. CDR3 bases: TGTGCCAGCAAGGAGAGGAACCAAGAGACCCAGTACTTC. It yields the protein CASKERNQETQYF.

This clonotype was seen at least ten times. This rearrangement joins TRBV2 to TRBJ2-5, with no clear D. Trimming pared 8 bases from V and 2 bases from J, leaving 9 bases between. The CDR3 covers 12 residues. Per germline, CDR1 SNHLY and CDR2 FYNNEI. CDR3: CASGPSQETQYF. In DNA, the CDR3 is TGTGCCAGCGGACCCTCACAAGAGACCCAGTACTTC.

This clonotype was detected many times. The J gene is TRBJ2-5, the V gene TRBV7-2; D is possibly TRBD1 (5 bases). The V gene lost 7 bases and the J gene lost 1 base, with 10 bases spanning the gap. The CDR3 is made up of 13 amino acids. CDR1 and CDR2 (germline): SGHTA, FQGNSA. The DNA for the CDR3 is TGTGCCAGCAATAGACAGATCCAAGAGACCCAGTACTTC. It codes for CASNRQIQETQYF.

V is TRBV20-1 and J is TRBJ1-1, with TRBD1 identical over 8 bases. V gave up 2 bases and J gave up 1 base; unmatched junction bases: 3. The V gene's germline CDR1 is DFQATT and CDR2 SNEGSKA (reference sequence). The CDR3 has 14 amino acids. Here the CDR3 reads CSARQGAGNTEAFF. The CDR3 DNA sequence: TGCAGTGCTAGACAGGGGGCCGGGAACACTGAAGCTTTCTTT.

The CDR3 DNA reads as TGTGCCAGCAGCTTAGTACGCGGGACAGGGGGAGGCGGCTACACCTTC. Protein product: CASSLVRGTGGGGYTF. The V call is TRBV7-2, the J call TRBJ1-2, with 11 bases aligning to TRBD1. With 1 base clipped from V and 8 bases from J, the junction kept 9 bases outside the gene matches. This CDR3 has 16 amino acids. Per germline, CDR1 SGHTA and CDR2 FQGNSA.

This chain uses TRBV5-1 with TRBJ1-2; D unresolved. V dropped 1 base and J dropped 3 bases, with 10 bases sitting between them. This CDR3 has 14 amino acids. The germline gives CDR1 SGHRS, CDR2 YFSETQ. The CDR3 DNA is TGCGCCAGCAGCTTGCAGAGCTCCTACTATGGCTACACCTTC. This codes for CASSLQSSYYGYTF.

To note about this clonotype: One end of the junction fails to match germline, which may point to a read error. The J gene is TRBJ1-1, the V gene TRBV5-1, with TRBD1 matching 7 bases. The germline gives CDR1 SGHRS, CDR2 YFSETQ. The CDR3 consists of 16 residues. The CDR3 DNA reads TGCGCCGGCAGCTTAGGCAGCAGGGGGGCGAACACTGAAGCTTTCTTT. Translating gives CAGSLGSRGANTEAFF.